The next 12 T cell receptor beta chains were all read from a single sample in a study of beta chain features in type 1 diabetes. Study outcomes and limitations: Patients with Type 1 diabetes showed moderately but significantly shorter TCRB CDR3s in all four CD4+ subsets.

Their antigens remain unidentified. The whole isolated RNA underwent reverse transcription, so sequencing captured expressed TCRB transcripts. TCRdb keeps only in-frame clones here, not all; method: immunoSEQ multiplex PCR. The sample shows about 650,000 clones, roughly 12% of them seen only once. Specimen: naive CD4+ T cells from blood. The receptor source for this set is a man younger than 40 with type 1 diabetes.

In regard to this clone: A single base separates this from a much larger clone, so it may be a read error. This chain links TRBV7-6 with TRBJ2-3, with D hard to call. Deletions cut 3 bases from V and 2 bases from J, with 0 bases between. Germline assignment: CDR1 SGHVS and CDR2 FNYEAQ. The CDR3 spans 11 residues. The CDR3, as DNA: TGTGCCAGCAGCTTCACAGATACGCAGTATTTT. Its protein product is CASSFTDTQYF. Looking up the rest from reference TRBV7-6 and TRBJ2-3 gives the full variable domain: GAGVSQSPRYKVTKRGQDVALRCDPISGHVSLYWYRQALGQGPEFLTYFNYEAQQDKSGLPNDRFSAERPEGSISTLTIQRTEQRDSAMYRCASSFTDTQYFGPGTRLTVL.

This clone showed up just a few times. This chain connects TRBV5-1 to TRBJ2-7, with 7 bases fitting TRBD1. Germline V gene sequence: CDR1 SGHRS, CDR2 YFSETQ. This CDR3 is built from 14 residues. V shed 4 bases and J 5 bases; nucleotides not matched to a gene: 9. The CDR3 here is CASSPGQDVDEQYF. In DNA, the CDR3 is TGCGCCAGCAGCCCAGGACAGGACGTGGACGAGCAGTACTTC.

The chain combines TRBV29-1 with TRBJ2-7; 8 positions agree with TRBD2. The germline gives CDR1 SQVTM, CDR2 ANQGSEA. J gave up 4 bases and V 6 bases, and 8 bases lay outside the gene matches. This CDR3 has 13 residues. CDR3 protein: CSVGGAVSYEQYF. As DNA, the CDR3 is TGCAGCGTCGGGGGGGCGGTGTCTTACGAGCAGTACTTC.

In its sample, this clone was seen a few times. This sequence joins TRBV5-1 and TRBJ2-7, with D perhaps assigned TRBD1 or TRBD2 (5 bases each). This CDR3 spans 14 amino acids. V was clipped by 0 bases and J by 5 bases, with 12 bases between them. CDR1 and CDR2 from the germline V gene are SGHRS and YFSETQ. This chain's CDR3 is CASSLVGERNEQYF. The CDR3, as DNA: TGCGCCAGCAGCTTGGTAGGGGAGCGAAACGAGCAGTACTTC.

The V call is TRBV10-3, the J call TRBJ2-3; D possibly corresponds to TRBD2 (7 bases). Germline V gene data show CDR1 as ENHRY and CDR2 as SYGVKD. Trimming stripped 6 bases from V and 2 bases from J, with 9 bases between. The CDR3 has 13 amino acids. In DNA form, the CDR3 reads TGTGCCATCAGAGGGGGGGCCACAGATACGCAGTATTTT. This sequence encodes CAIRGGATDTQYF.

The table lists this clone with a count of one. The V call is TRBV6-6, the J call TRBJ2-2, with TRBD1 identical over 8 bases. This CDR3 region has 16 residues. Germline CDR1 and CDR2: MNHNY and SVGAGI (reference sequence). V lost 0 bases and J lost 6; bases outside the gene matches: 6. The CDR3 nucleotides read TGTGCCAGCAGTTACTCTCCGACAGGGGACCCCGGGGAGCTGTTTTTT. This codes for CASSYSPTGDPGELFF.

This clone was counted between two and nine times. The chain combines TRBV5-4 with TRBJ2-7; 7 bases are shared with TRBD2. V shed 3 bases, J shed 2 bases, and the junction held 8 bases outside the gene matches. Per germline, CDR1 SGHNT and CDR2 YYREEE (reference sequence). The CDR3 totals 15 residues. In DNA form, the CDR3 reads TGTGCCAGCAGCTCGTCCAGCGGGACCGCCTACGAGCAGTACTTC. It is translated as CASSSSSGTAYEQYF. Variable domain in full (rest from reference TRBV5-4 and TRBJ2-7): ETGVTQSPTHLIKTRGQQVTLRCSSQSGHNTVSWYQQALGQGPQFIFQYYREEENGRGNFPPRFSGLQFPNYSSELNVNALELDDSALYLCASSSSSGTAYEQYFGPGTRLTVT.

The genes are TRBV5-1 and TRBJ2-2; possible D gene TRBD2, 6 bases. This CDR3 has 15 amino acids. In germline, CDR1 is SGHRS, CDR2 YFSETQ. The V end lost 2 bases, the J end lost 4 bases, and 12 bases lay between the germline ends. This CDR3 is CASSFGGPGTGELFF. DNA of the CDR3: TGCGCCAGCAGCTTTGGAGGGCCGGGCACCGGGGAGCTGTTTTTT.

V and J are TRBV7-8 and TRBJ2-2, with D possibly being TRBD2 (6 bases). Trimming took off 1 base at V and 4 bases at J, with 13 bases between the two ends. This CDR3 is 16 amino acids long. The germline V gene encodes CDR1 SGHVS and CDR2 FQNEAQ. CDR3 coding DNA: TGTGCCAGCAGCTTAGGATTGGCGGGGATCACCGGGGAGCTGTTTTTT. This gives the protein CASSLGLAGITGELFF.

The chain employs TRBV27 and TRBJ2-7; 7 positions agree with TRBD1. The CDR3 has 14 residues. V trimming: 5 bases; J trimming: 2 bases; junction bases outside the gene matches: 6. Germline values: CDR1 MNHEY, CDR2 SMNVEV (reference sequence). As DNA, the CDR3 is TGTGCCAGCAGTCAAAGGACAGGCCCCTACGAGCAGTACTTC. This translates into CASSQRTGPYEQYF.

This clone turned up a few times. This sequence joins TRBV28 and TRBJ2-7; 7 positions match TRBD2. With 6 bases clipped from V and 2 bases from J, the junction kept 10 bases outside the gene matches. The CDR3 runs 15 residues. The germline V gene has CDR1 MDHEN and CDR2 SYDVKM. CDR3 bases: TGTGCCAGCAGCCTAGACGCGGCGGGGGCCTACGAGCAGTACTTC. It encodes CASSLDAAGAYEQYF.

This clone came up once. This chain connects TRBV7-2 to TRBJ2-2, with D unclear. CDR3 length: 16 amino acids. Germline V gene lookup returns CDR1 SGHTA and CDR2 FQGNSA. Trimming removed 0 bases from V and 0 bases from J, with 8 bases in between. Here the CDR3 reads CASSLAGRANTGELFF. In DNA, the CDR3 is TGTGCCAGCAGCTTAGCTGGCAGAGCGAACACCGGGGAGCTGTTTTTT.